The subject of this entry is one T cell receptor (beta chain). What it binds is not known. The data are from a study of STAT5B mutations in CD4+ large granular lymphocyte leukemia. Across the whole study: The CDR3 'QG' motif was associated with a particular HLA allele among healthy donors.

The CDR3 sequence is 17 residues long. The germline V gene encodes CDR1 SGHTA and CDR2 FQGNSA. The V gene lost 1 base and the J gene lost 0 bases, with 13 bases spanning the gap. This table comes from immunoSEQ multiplex PCR, and its TCRdb copy is limited to in-frame clones, with some not included. The data hold over 30,000 clones, with about four fifths observed a single time. Overall study findings and caveats: Without putative leukemic clones, patient CD4-sorted repertoires remained more clonal than healthy CD4+ repertoires. TRBV06-family usage was enriched in top patient clones (8/27) versus controls (2/35).

Specimen: CD4+ T cells from blood buffy coats. J is TRBJ1-5 and V is TRBV7-2, with unresolved D. This TCR was sampled from a human donor in good health. CDR3 bases: TGTGCCAGCAGCTTAGTTGGTACGGGATATAGCAATCAGCCCCAGCATTTT. It encodes CASSLVGTGYSNQPQHF. Filled out from reference TRBV7-2 and TRBJ1-5, the complete variable domain reads GAGVSQSPSNKVTEKGKDVELRCDPISGHTALYWYRQSLGQGLEFLIYFQGNSAPDKSGLPSDRFSAERTGGSVSTLTIQRTQQEDSAVYLCASSLVGTGYSNQPQHFGDGTRLSIL.